A single sample is the source of the 28 T cell receptor beta chains below, sequenced in a study of tumour-infiltrating T cells in Burkitt lymphoma. Sequencing was performed with immunoSEQ multiplex PCR; in TCRdb, only in-frame clones are kept and a portion is missing. The sample yields under 5,000 clones, roughly an eighth seen once. The source material was tumor tissue. The receptors shown here come from a human donor with Burkitt lymphoma.

This clone is categorized as large (0.1 to 1%). The chain is built from TRBV19 and TRBJ2-5; no definite D call. Germline V gene lookup returns CDR1 LNHDA and CDR2 SQIVND (reference sequence). The CDR3 consists of 15 residues. V was shortened by 1 base and J by 7 bases, with 16 bases between the two germline ends. The CDR3: CASSIGFPPSWTQYF. CDR3 bases: TGTGCCAGTAGTATAGGATTCCCTCCTTCTTGGACCCAGTACTTC.

The rearrangement links TRBV9 to TRBJ1-1; D remains unclear. The length of the CDR3 is 13 residues. Trimming left V 0 bases short and J 2 bases short, with 5 bases between. The germline V gene encodes CDR1 SGDLS and CDR2 YYNGEE. Written as DNA, the CDR3 is TGTGCCAGCAGCGTAGCGTCTAACACTGAAGCTTTCTTT. Translation gives CASSVASNTEAFF. The full variable domain, its missing parts supplied by reference TRBV9 and TRBJ1-1, is DSGVTQTPKHLITATGQRVTLRCSPRSGDLSVYWYQQSLDQGLQFLIQYYNGEERAKGNILERFSAQQFPDLHSELNLSSLELGDSALYFCASSVASNTEAFFGQGTRLTVV.

The V and J genes are TRBV7-2 and TRBJ1-5; 8 bases align to TRBD1. The germline gives CDR1 SGHTA, CDR2 FQGNSA. The CDR3 contains 14 residues. V was pared by 5 bases and J by 8 bases, with 8 bases of the junction left unmatched. The CDR3 reads CASSSRGPGEPQHF. The CDR3 DNA is TGTGCCAGCAGCAGCAGGGGGCCTGGCGAGCCCCAGCATTTT.

This clone was picked up a small number of times. This sequence joins TRBV28 and TRBJ1-5; D call uncertain. This CDR3 comprises 14 residues. With 3 bases removed from V and 4 bases from J, the gap between germline ends came to 10 bases. Germline V gives CDR1 MDHEN, CDR2 SYDVKM. The CDR3 spells CASSLFKGNQPQHF. Here the CDR3 DNA reads TGTGCCAGCAGTTTGTTTAAGGGAAATCAGCCCCAGCATTTT.

The chain uses TRBV5-1 and TRBJ1-1; no firm D call. Trimming took off 3 bases at V and 3 bases at J, with 6 bases between the two ends. The germline V gene has CDR1 SGHRS and CDR2 YFSETQ. This CDR3 comprises 12 residues. The CDR3 loop reads CASSSRDTEAFF. DNA of the CDR3: TGCGCCAGCAGCTCACGCGACACTGAAGCTTTCTTT.

The rearrangement uses TRBV29-1 and TRBJ2-3; TRBD1 might be the D (6 bases). The CDR3 loop spans 14 amino acids. Germline V lookup: CDR1 SQVTM, CDR2 ANQGSEA. The germline V and J ends were trimmed by 3 bases and 0 bases, with 10 bases remaining between them. The CDR3 region has the DNA TGCAGCGTTGAGGTGGGGGCTAGCACAGATACGCAGTATTTT. It codes for CSVEVGASTDTQYF.

The chain combines TRBV4-3 with TRBJ2-1; a weak D match, TRBD1 (6 bases). V lost 0 bases and J 6 bases, leaving 15 bases between the germline ends. The CDR3 covers 16 residues. Germline CDR1 LGHNA, CDR2 YSLEER. The CDR3 here is CASSQEGQTGSNEQFF. The CDR3 bases are TGCGCCAGCAGCCAAGAGGGGCAAACAGGGTCCAATGAGCAGTTCTTC.

This clone has a handful of counts. The rearrangement joins TRBV11-3 to TRBJ1-4; TRBD1 matches 11 bases. The junction had 6 bases not matched to a gene; V was cut back by 5 bases and J by 7 bases. The CDR3 length is 15 residues. Germline V gives CDR1 SGHNT, CDR2 YENEEA. CDR3 sequence: CASSPSDRGREKLFF. The CDR3 region has the DNA TGTGCCAGCAGCCCCTCGGACAGGGGGCGTGAAAAACTGTTTTTT.

In this sample, this clone is medium-sized (0.01 to 0.1%). The same CDR3 arises from other DNA sequences in this sample as well. The V call is TRBV30, the J call TRBJ1-1; 9 nucleotides line up with TRBD1. CDR3 length equals 13 residues. Germline V gene lookup returns CDR1 GTSNPN and CDR2 SVGIG (reference sequence). V was clipped by 3 bases and J by 1 base; unmatched bases: 0. The CDR3 DNA follows: TGTGCCTGGAGGGGACAGGGGAACACTGAAGCTTTCTTT. Translation: CAWRGQGNTEAFF.

The V gene is TRBV6-5, the J gene TRBJ1-6; TRBD1 might be the D (5 bases). V was shortened by 6 bases and J by 12 bases, with 15 bases between the two germline ends. CDR3 length: 13 residues. The germline V gene has CDR1 MNHEY and CDR2 SVGAGI. The CDR3 loop is CASRNTGVGPLHF. The CDR3 bases are TGTGCCAGCAGAAATACAGGAGTAGGACCCCTCCACTTT.

The chain uses TRBV11-2 and TRBJ2-1; possible D gene TRBD2, 6 bases. The CDR3 has 16 amino acids. In germline, CDR1 is SGHAT, CDR2 FQNNGV. Trimming removed 5 bases from V and 4 bases from J, with 18 bases in between. CDR3 region: CASSGSGREEYNEQFF. DNA for the CDR3: TGTGCCAGCAGCGGTTCGGGCAGGGAGGAATACAATGAGCAGTTCTTC.

This clone was counted a few times. The rearrangement links TRBV5-4 to TRBJ2-5; D ambiguous. The germline V and J ends were trimmed by 3 bases and 5 bases, with 17 bases remaining between them. Germline CDR1 reads SGHNT; CDR2 reads YYREEE (reference sequence). The CDR3 spans 15 residues. The CDR3, as DNA: TGTGCCAGCAGCTCGCGCCTGAGCATTCCGGAGACCCAGTACTTC. As protein: CASSSRLSIPETQYF.

This clone was recorded a few times. The chain carries TRBV11-2 and TRBJ1-6; D uncertain. The CDR3 is 15 amino acids. CDR1 and CDR2 from the germline V gene are SGHAT and FQNNGV. Trimming took 2 bases from V and 8 from J, leaving 13 bases between them. In DNA form, the CDR3 reads TGTGCCAGCAGCTTAACGTGGGGTAGGGATTCACCCCTCCACTTT. Translation gives CASSLTWGRDSPLHF.

In its sample, this clone was seen once. The chain recombines TRBV11-2 with TRBJ2-2; D could derive from TRBD1 or TRBD2 (5 bases each). Germline CDR1 and CDR2: SGHAT and FQNNGV. The V and J ends lost 1 base and 3 bases respectively, with 15 bases between them. The CDR3 runs to 17 residues. CDR3 region: CASSLGIRDRYTGELFF. The CDR3, as DNA: TGTGCCAGCAGCTTAGGAATCCGGGACCGATACACCGGGGAGCTGTTTTTT.

The table lists this clone with a few counts. V is TRBV28 and J is TRBJ1-5; D possibly corresponds to TRBD1 (6 bases). The CDR3 length is 16 residues. Germline V lookup: CDR1 MDHEN, CDR2 SYDVKM. Trimming removed 4 bases from V and 5 bases from J, with 18 bases in between. The CDR3 nucleotides are TGTGCCAGCAGTTCCCAATGGGGGCGTATCGATCAGCCCCAGCATTTT. Translation: CASSSQWGRIDQPQHF. The variable domain in full, with the rest retrieved from reference TRBV28 and TRBJ1-5, is DVKVTQSSRYLVKRTGEKVFLECVQDMDHENMFWYRQDPGLGLRLIYFSYDVKMKEKGDIPEGYSVSREKKERFSLILESASTNQTSMYLCASSSQWGRIDQPQHFGDGTRLSIL.

The chain recombines TRBV28 with TRBJ1-2; 7 bases line up with TRBD1. The CDR3 is 14 amino acids. Germline-derived CDR1 and CDR2 are MDHEN and SYDVKM. Trimming cost V 7 bases and J 5 bases; bases outside gene matches: 10. As DNA, the CDR3 is TGTGCCAGCATCAAAGACAGGGAGGGGTATGGCTACACCTTC. This gives the protein CASIKDREGYGYTF.

This clone has more than one count but fewer than ten. V usage is TRBV5-1 and J usage is TRBJ2-7; D is ambiguous. The V end was cut by 0 bases, the J end by 3 bases, with 7 bases between. The germline V gene has CDR1 SGHRS and CDR2 YFSETQ. The CDR3 is 13 amino acids. CDR3 DNA sequence: TGCGCCAGCAGCTTGGAGATGCGCTACGAGCAGTACTTC. Translation gives CASSLEMRYEQYF.

Only a few counts were recorded for this clone. The chain combines TRBV5-1 with TRBJ1-3; TRBD1 agrees at 7 bases. Germline lookup yields CDR1 SGHRS and CDR2 YFSETQ. The CDR3 is 16 amino acids. V gave up 5 bases and J gave up 4 bases; unmatched junction bases: 12. The CDR3 spells CASRDTGVAGGNTIYF. DNA for the CDR3: TGCGCCAGCAGAGATACAGGGGTAGCTGGGGGAAACACCATATATTTT.

Only a few counts were recorded for this clone. The CDR3 DNA sequence: TGCAGTGCTAGAGACGAGCAGTTCTTC. This translates into CSARDEQFF. The chain joins TRBV20-1 to TRBJ2-1, with D unclear. The CDR3 sequence is 9 residues long. Germline CDR1 DFQATT, CDR2 SNEGSKA (reference sequence). V was shortened by 0 bases and J by 10 bases, with 1 base between the two germline ends.

The chain links TRBV6-1 to TRBJ2-7; 10 bases map to TRBD1. The CDR3 runs to 14 residues. From germline, CDR1 is MNHNS and CDR2 SASEGT. J lost 4 bases, V lost 4 bases, and 4 bases had no gene match. The CDR3 coding sequence is TGTGCCAGCAGTGGACGGACAGGGGGGTACGAGCAGTACTTC. Translating gives CASSGRTGGYEQYF.

V is TRBV5-4 and J is TRBJ2-3; 8 nucleotides agree with TRBD2. V was clipped by 5 bases and J by 2 bases; unmatched bases: 13. CDR3 length: 17 residues. Germline CDR1 reads SGHNT; CDR2 reads YYREEE (reference sequence). The CDR3 DNA follows: TGTGCCAGCAGGGGATCCGAGCGGGAGAAATACACAGATACGCAGTATTTT. The encoded protein is CASRGSEREKYTDTQYF. Supplemented by reference TRBV5-4 and TRBJ2-3, the full variable domain reads ETGVTQSPTHLIKTRGQQVTLRCSSQSGHNTVSWYQQALGQGPQFIFQYYREEENGRGNFPPRFSGLQFPNYSSELNVNALELDDSALYLCASRGSEREKYTDTQYFGPGTRLTVL.

The chain carries TRBV28 and TRBJ2-1, with 13 bases fitting TRBD2. Germline CDR1 MDHEN, CDR2 SYDVKM. This CDR3 region has 16 residues. J was trimmed by 7 bases and V by 6 bases; bases with no gene match: 9. CDR3 coding DNA: TGTGCCAGCAGCCCCCGCGGGACTAGCGGGGAGAATGAGCAGTTCTTC. Translated, it gives CASSPRGTSGENEQFF.

The chain carries TRBV5-1 and TRBJ1-3; a possible D gene is TRBD1 (5 bases). Germline V lookup: CDR1 SGHRS, CDR2 YFSETQ. The CDR3 has 15 residues. The V and J ends lost 4 bases and 6 bases respectively, with 17 bases between them. CDR3 DNA sequence: TGCGCCAGCAGCCGGGACGGAGGTGGGGAAAACACCATATATTTT. Amino acid sequence: CASSRDGGGENTIYF.

V and J are TRBV20-1 and TRBJ2-7; D is ambiguous. The CDR3 sequence is 11 residues long. CDR1 and CDR2 (germline): DFQATT, SNEGSKA (reference sequence). The ends were cut back, 0 bases at V and 7 bases at J, with 7 bases in the middle. The DNA of the CDR3 is TGCAGTGCTAGAGATGGACCTGAGCAGTACTTC. Translating gives CSARDGPEQYF.

This clone was picked up a small number of times. In nucleotides, the CDR3 is TGTGCCAGCAGCCTCTCTAGCTTACTAGCCAAAAACATTCAGTACTTC. It codes for CASSLSSLLAKNIQYF. The chain uses TRBV14 and TRBJ2-4; weak D call: TRBD2 (5 bases). Germline V CDR1 and CDR2: SGHDN, FVKESK. Trimming shortened V by 4 bases and J by 0 bases, and 13 bases separated the two germline ends. This CDR3 is 16 amino acids long.

V and J are TRBV30 and TRBJ2-7; D may be TRBD1 or TRBD2 (5 bases each). Per germline, CDR1 GTSNPN and CDR2 SVGIG (reference sequence). The CDR3 runs 14 residues. V lost 2 bases and J 4 bases, leaving 15 bases between the germline ends. CDR3 amino acids: CAWSLSSNRYEQYF. The CDR3 nucleotides read TGTGCCTGGAGTTTGTCTAGCAACAGGTACGAGCAGTACTTC.

The chain recombines TRBV5-4 with TRBJ2-7; D unclear. V was clipped by 1 base and J by 3 bases, with 11 bases between them. Germline V gives CDR1 SGHNT, CDR2 YYREEE (reference sequence). The CDR3 extends over 14 amino acids. CDR3: CASSLFDTDYEQYF. CDR3 sequence (DNA): TGTGCCAGCAGCTTGTTCGACACCGACTACGAGCAGTACTTC.

This clone occurred a few times. V gene TRBV10-2 combines with J gene TRBJ2-3; no definite D call. Trimming shortened V by 6 bases and J by 9 bases, and 16 bases separated the two germline ends. Germline V CDR1 and CDR2: WSHSY, SAAADI. The CDR3 is 13 amino acids. The CDR3 here is CASSEIEGGTQYF. The CDR3 bases are TGCGCCAGCAGCGAGATAGAAGGTGGAACGCAGTATTTT.